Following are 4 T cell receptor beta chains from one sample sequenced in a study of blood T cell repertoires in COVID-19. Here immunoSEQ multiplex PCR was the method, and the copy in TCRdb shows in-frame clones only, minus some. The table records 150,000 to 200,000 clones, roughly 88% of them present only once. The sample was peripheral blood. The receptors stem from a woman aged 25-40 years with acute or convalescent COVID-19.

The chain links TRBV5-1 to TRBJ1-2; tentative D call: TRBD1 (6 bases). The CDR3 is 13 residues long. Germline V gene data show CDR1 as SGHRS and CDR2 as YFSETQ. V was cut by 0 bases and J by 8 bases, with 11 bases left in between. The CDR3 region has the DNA TGCGCCAGCAGCTTGGAGCAGGGGAGAGGCTACACCTTC. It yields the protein CASSLEQGRGYTF.

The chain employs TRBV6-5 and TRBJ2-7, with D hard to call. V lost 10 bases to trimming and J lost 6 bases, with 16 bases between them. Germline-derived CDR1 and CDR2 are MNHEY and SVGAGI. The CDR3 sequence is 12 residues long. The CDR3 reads CATTSPPGEQYF. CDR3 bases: TGTGCCACCACTTCCCCGCCCGGCGAGCAGTACTTC.

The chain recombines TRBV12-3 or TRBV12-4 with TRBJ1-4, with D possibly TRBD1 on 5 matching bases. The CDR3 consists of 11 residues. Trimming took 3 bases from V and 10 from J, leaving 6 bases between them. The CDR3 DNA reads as TGTGCCAGCAGTTTCGGGGGAAAACTGTTTTTT. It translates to CASSFGGKLFF.

The CDR3, as DNA: TGCGCCAGCAGCTTGTTTCCCTTAGGCAATCAGCCCCAGCATTTT. Amino acid sequence: CASSLFPLGNQPQHF. This chain joins TRBV5-1 and TRBJ1-5, with D unresolved. Trimming took off 1 base at V and 2 bases at J, with 10 bases between the two ends. CDR1 SGHRS and CDR2 YFSETQ come from the germline V gene. The CDR3 has 15 residues. Complete variable domain (other parts from reference TRBV5-1 and TRBJ1-5): KAGVTQTPRYLIKTRGQQVTLSCSPISGHRSVSWYQQTPGQGLQFLFEYFSETQRNKGNFPGRFSGRQFSNSRSEMNVSTLELGDSALYLCASSLFPLGNQPQHFGDGTRLSIL.